This record concerns one TCR beta chain sequence. TCR beta rearrangements were amplified from peripheral blood genomic DNA. A mixed TRB-A/B primer pool amplified rearranged TRB by multiplex touch-down PCR. MiXCR was run by TCRdb on the multiplex PCR reads, yielding one entry per CDR3 protein. The sample has approximately 11,000 distinct CDR3 sequences; around 32% are singletons. The data belong to a study of T cell repertoires in aging, cancer and after chemotherapy. Germline lookup yields CDR1 MNHNS and CDR2 SASEGT. The CDR3 extends over 16 amino acids. V dropped 6 bases and J dropped 0; count of bases not matched to a gene: 8.

The chain is built from TRBV6-1 and TRBJ2-1; TRBD2 agrees at 7 bases. The receptor was derived from a human donor in good health. Sequences were obtained from blood. As DNA, the CDR3 is TGTGCCAGCAGATCAAACCGGGGGGACTCCTACAATGAGCAGTTCTTC. Its translation: CASRSNRGDSYNEQFF.